One sample yielded the 29 T cell receptor beta chains listed below, sequenced in a study of control samples from healthy donors and cancer patients. The assay was immunoSEQ multiplex PCR, and TCRdb's table has in-frame clones only and misses some. The sample carries about 54,000 clones, 95% to 96% recorded once. The sequenced sample was blood. These receptors came from a woman aged 30 to 39 in good health.

The chain is built from TRBV6-6 and TRBJ2-6; D is undetermined. V shed 10 bases and J shed 2 bases, with 15 bases lying between them. The CDR3 is made up of 15 amino acids. Germline V gives CDR1 MNHNY, CDR2 SVGAGI (reference sequence). In nucleotides, the CDR3 is TGTGCCACCTCCCTCCTGGGCGCTGGGGCCAACGTCCTGACTTTC. Amino acids: CATSLLGAGANVLTF.

The chain combines TRBV6-1 with TRBJ2-1; TRBD2 aligns across 12 bases. This CDR3 region has 17 residues. J lost 4 bases, V lost 2 bases, and 6 bases had no gene match. From germline, CDR1 is MNHNS and CDR2 SASEGT. CDR3 amino acids: CASSEIRLAGEYNEQFF. CDR3 in DNA: TGTGCCAGCAGTGAAATACGACTAGCGGGAGAATACAATGAGCAGTTCTTC.

The chain's CDR3 is CASSLRQNRDWPIGTQYF. CDR3 coding DNA: TGTGCCAGCAGCTTACGGCAGAACCGGGACTGGCCTATAGGTACGCAGTATTTT. The V gene is TRBV7-8, the J gene TRBJ2-3; maybe TRBD2 (6 bases). From germline, CDR1 is SGHVS and CDR2 FQNEAQ. The CDR3 is 18 amino acids. Trimming took off 2 bases at V and 8 bases at J, with 26 bases between the two ends.

The chain links TRBV6-5 to TRBJ1-1; the D gene is possibly TRBD1 (5 bases). This CDR3 has 15 residues. Trimming left V 2 bases short and J 5 bases short, with 15 bases between. Looked up from germline, CDR1 is MNHEY and CDR2 is SVGAGI. CDR3 DNA: TGTGCCAGCAGTTACCTGGGCAGGGAGGGGACTGAAGCTTTCTTT. Translating it yields CASSYLGREGTEAFF.

CDR3 in DNA: TGCGCCAGCCAGCGGGAGTCAGATACGCAGTATTTT. This translates into CASQRESDTQYF. The chain recombines TRBV5-1 with TRBJ2-3, with 8 bases identical to TRBD2. Germline CDR1 is SGHRS and CDR2 is YFSETQ. Trimming cost V 7 bases and J 4 bases; bases outside gene matches: 2. This CDR3 contains 12 residues.

Only one count was recorded for this clone. J is TRBJ1-2 and V is TRBV6-5, with no clear D. This CDR3 has 16 residues. CDR1 MNHEY and CDR2 SVGAGI come from the germline V gene. V was cut by 4 bases and J by 3 bases, with 18 bases left in between. The CDR3 DNA sequence: TGTGCCAGCAGTTCTCCCACCGAGGCCCCTTACTATGGCTACACCTTC. Its protein product is CASSSPTEAPYYGYTF.

The chain has TRBV19 and TRBJ2-1, with a possible D match to TRBD1 (5 bases). From germline, CDR1 is LNHDA and CDR2 SQIVND (reference sequence). The length of the CDR3 is 15 residues. Trimming removed 0 bases from V and 6 bases from J, with 12 bases in between. The CDR3 reads CASSIDLGVFNEQFF. In DNA, the CDR3 is TGTGCCAGTAGTATAGATCTAGGGGTATTCAATGAGCAGTTCTTC.

The V gene is TRBV5-4, the J gene TRBJ2-3; 9 positions match TRBD2. The CDR3 is made up of 15 amino acids. Germline V gene sequence: CDR1 SGHNT, CDR2 YYREEE (reference sequence). With V trimmed by 6 bases and J by 2 bases, 7 bases remained unmatched. The CDR3 is CASTRLADFTDTQYF. CDR3 bases: TGTGCCAGCACACGACTAGCGGATTTCACAGATACGCAGTATTTT.

As regards this clone: A junction boundary mismatches the germline segment, possibly from a read error. V and J are TRBV7-7 and TRBJ2-7; 9 bases fit TRBD2. The germline V gene has CDR1 SSHAT and CDR2 FNYEAQ (reference sequence). This CDR3 is 17 amino acids long. CDR3 nucleotides: TGTGCTAGCAGCCCCCCAGGCCCTAGCGGGATGTCCCACGAGCAGTACTTC. Translated: CASSPPGPSGMSHEQYF.

This rearrangement joins TRBV28 to TRBJ1-3; D remains ambiguous. Trimming removed 4 bases from V and 4 bases from J, with 11 bases in between. Germline V gives CDR1 MDHEN, CDR2 SYDVKM. CDR3 length: 14 amino acids. The CDR3 sequence is CASSWDPEGNTIYF. As DNA, the CDR3 is TGTGCCAGCAGTTGGGATCCAGAGGGAAACACCATATATTTT.

CDR3 nucleotide sequence: TGTGCCAGCAGTATGTTTACAGATACGCAGTATTTT. It specifies CASSMFTDTQYF. V usage is TRBV28 and J usage is TRBJ2-3, with D hard to call. Germline V CDR1 and CDR2: MDHEN, SYDVKM. CDR3 length equals 12 residues. The ends were cut back, 5 bases at V and 3 bases at J, with 6 bases in the middle.

J is TRBJ2-7 and V is TRBV13; D might be TRBD2 (6 bases). CDR1 and CDR2 from the germline V gene are PRHDT and FYEKMQ (reference sequence). This CDR3 is 15 amino acids long. Trimming removed 0 bases from V and 9 bases from J, with 18 bases in between. The CDR3 region has the DNA TGTGCCAGCAGCTTAGGCAGGGTGGGACTGATACCGCAGTACTTC. It yields the protein CASSLGRVGLIPQYF.

The V gene is TRBV10-2, the J gene TRBJ1-3, with D tentatively TRBD1 (6 bases). This CDR3 contains 11 residues. Germline loops: CDR1 WSHSY, CDR2 SAAADI. Between the trimmed V and J ends, which lost 9 bases and 4 bases, there was a span of 7 bases. The CDR3 loop is CASTGGNTIYF. The CDR3 DNA follows: TGCGCCAGTACAGGGGGAAACACCATATATTTT.

The rearrangement joins TRBV7-9 to TRBJ1-4, with 10 nucleotides matching TRBD1. The junction had 6 bases not matched to a gene; V was cut back by 1 base and J by 7 bases. Germline values: CDR1 SEHNR, CDR2 FQNEAQ (reference sequence). The CDR3 spans 16 residues. The CDR3 region has the DNA TGTGCCAGCAGCTTAGGGTGGGGACAGGGGTTTGAAAAACTGTTTTTT. It encodes CASSLGWGQGFEKLFF.

V and J are TRBV11-2 and TRBJ2-7; D possibly corresponds to TRBD1 (6 bases). Trimming removed 5 bases from V and 4 bases from J, with 12 bases in between. The CDR3 is 13 amino acids. Germline V lookup: CDR1 SGHAT, CDR2 FQNNGV. CDR3 DNA sequence: TGTGCCAGCAGCCCCGGACAGTCATACGAGCAGTACTTC. This sequence encodes CASSPGQSYEQYF.

The genes are TRBV27 and TRBJ2-7; D gene unclear. The germline V gene has CDR1 MNHEY and CDR2 SMNVEV (reference sequence). The CDR3 loop spans 13 amino acids. V was trimmed by 2 bases and J by 6 bases, leaving 11 bases between them. The CDR3 nucleotides are TGTGCCAGCAGTTTAGGGGTTTCAGCCGAGCAGTACTTC. This codes for CASSLGVSAEQYF.

The chain uses TRBV28 and TRBJ1-1, with D unclear. There are 12 residues in the CDR3. V was shortened by 7 bases and J by 10 bases, with 16 bases between the two germline ends. Germline V CDR1 and CDR2: MDHEN, SYDVKM. The CDR3, as DNA: TGTGCCAGCACCTCGAGAAGGGTTAGAGCTTTCTTT. As protein: CASTSRRVRAFF.

V gene TRBV19 combines with J gene TRBJ1-2; TRBD1 might be the D (5 bases). CDR1 and CDR2 (germline): LNHDA, SQIVND (reference sequence). V lost 3 bases to trimming and J lost 5 bases, with 25 bases between them. CDR3 length: 18 amino acids. In DNA, the CDR3 is TGTGCCAGTAGTATCCCCAGGGACCGGCTTGACCGGGAGTATGGCTACACCTTC. Amino acids: CASSIPRDRLDREYGYTF.

The chain uses TRBV27 and TRBJ1-4, with a tentative D call TRBD1 (6 bases). Germline CDR1 and CDR2: MNHEY and SMNVEV (reference sequence). The V gene lost 6 bases and the J gene lost 7 bases, with 18 bases spanning the gap. There are 15 residues in the CDR3. The DNA of the CDR3 is TGTGCCAGCAGGGGTCTAGGGGGGCCCGGTGAAAAACTGTTTTTT. It is translated as CASRGLGGPGEKLFF. Variable domain in full (rest from reference TRBV27 and TRBJ1-4): EAQVTQNPRYLITVTGKKLTVTCSQNMNHEYMSWYRQDPGLGLRQIYYSMNVEVTDKGDVPEGYKVSRKEKRNFPLILESPSPNQTSLYFCASRGLGGPGEKLFFGSGTQLSVL.

The gene calls are TRBV2 and TRBJ1-3; TRBD1 might be the D (6 bases). Germline V gene lookup returns CDR1 SNHLY and CDR2 FYNNEI. V lost 7 bases, J lost 1 base, and 11 bases lay in between. The CDR3 runs to 14 residues. CDR3 amino acids: CASTRGGSGNTIYF. CDR3 sequence (DNA): TGTGCCAGCACCAGAGGGGGGTCTGGAAACACCATATATTTT.

The rearrangement uses TRBV9 and TRBJ2-3; 7 bases agree with TRBD1. CDR3 length: 14 amino acids. The trim removed 4 bases at V and 4 bases at J, leaving 6 bases unmatched. Germline V gene sequence: CDR1 SGDLS, CDR2 YYNGEE. In nucleotides, the CDR3 is TGTGCCAGCAGCCCAAGACAGGGATCAGATACGCAGTATTTT. Translated: CASSPRQGSDTQYF.

This chain uses TRBV28 with TRBJ1-1, with D uncertain. Per germline, CDR1 MDHEN and CDR2 SYDVKM. The length of the CDR3 is 12 residues. Trimming shortened V by 5 bases and J by 0 bases, and 4 bases separated the two germline ends. The CDR3 loop reads CASSQLNTEAFF. CDR3 DNA sequence: TGTGCCAGCAGTCAGTTGAACACTGAAGCTTTCTTT.

V is TRBV7-2 and J is TRBJ2-1; D remains ambiguous. CDR1 and CDR2 (germline): SGHTA, FQGNSA. V lost 2 bases, J lost 10 bases, and 15 bases lay in between. This CDR3 contains 14 residues. The CDR3 loop reads CASSLRRSGWEQFF. For the CDR3, the DNA is TGTGCCAGCAGCTTAAGGCGATCAGGTTGGGAGCAGTTCTTC.

The chain couples TRBV3-1 (or the pseudogene TRBV3-2) to TRBJ2-1; D uncertain. Trimming stripped 6 bases from V and 5 bases from J, with 8 bases between. The CDR3 totals 12 residues. Germline assignment: CDR1 LGHDT and CDR2 YNNKEL (reference sequence). CDR3 protein: CASSPRDNEQFF. CDR3 sequence (DNA): TGTGCCAGCAGTCCAAGGGACAATGAGCAGTTCTTC.

The V call is TRBV7-9, the J call TRBJ2-2, with 7 bases aligning to TRBD1. In germline, CDR1 is SEHNR, CDR2 FQNEAQ (reference sequence). The CDR3 runs to 15 residues. The V and J ends lost 4 bases and 6 bases, in that order; junction bases with no gene match: 8. The CDR3 loop is CASSSGGRGAGELFF. The CDR3 DNA reads as TGTGCCAGCAGCTCAGGGGGTAGAGGAGCCGGGGAGCTGTTTTTT.

The gene calls are TRBV11-2 and TRBJ1-6, with 7 bases aligning to TRBD1. V gave up 5 bases and J gave up 5 bases; unmatched junction bases: 6. The CDR3 has 15 residues. From germline, CDR1 is SGHAT and CDR2 FQNNGV. The DNA of the CDR3 is TGTGCCAGCAGCCAGGGACAGTCGAATAATTCACCCCTCCACTTT. Translated, it gives CASSQGQSNNSPLHF.

This chain connects TRBV28 to TRBJ2-1; no clear D. CDR3 length equals 13 residues. CDR1 and CDR2 (germline): MDHEN, SYDVKM. Trimming left V 6 bases short and J 2 bases short, with 8 bases between. The CDR3 DNA is TGTGCCAGCAGCCAAGGACCCTACAATGAGCAGTTCTTC. It specifies CASSQGPYNEQFF.

The gene calls are TRBV5-6 and TRBJ2-1, with D perhaps matching TRBD2 (6 bases). Germline V lookup: CDR1 SGHDT, CDR2 YYEEEE. With 2 bases removed from V and 8 bases from J, the gap between germline ends came to 11 bases. This CDR3 has 13 amino acids. The chain's CDR3 is CASSLGGVHEQFF. CDR3 nucleotide sequence: TGTGCCAGCAGCTTAGGAGGGGTCCATGAGCAGTTCTTC.

Written as DNA, the CDR3 is TGTGCCAGCAGTGACAGACCGGGGGCGGAGACCCAGTACTTC. Its protein is CASSDRPGAETQYF. This rearrangement joins TRBV6-1 to TRBJ2-5, with D perhaps assigned TRBD1 or TRBD2 (6 bases each). This CDR3 contains 14 residues. Per germline, CDR1 MNHNS and CDR2 SASEGT. Deletions cut 3 bases from V and 5 bases from J, with 13 bases between.